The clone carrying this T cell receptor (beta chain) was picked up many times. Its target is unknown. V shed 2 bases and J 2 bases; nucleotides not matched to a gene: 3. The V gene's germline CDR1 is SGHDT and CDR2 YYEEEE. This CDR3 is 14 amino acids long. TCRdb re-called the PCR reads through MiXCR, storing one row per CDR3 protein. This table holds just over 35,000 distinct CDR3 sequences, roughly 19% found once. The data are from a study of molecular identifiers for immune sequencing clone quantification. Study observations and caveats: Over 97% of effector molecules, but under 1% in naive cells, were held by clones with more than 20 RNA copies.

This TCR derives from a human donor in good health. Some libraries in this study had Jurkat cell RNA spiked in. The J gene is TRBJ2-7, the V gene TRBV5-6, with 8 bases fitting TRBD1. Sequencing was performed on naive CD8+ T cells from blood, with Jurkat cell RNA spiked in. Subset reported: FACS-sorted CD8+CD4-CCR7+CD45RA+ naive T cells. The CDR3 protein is CASSFPDRAYEQYF. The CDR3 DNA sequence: TGTGCCAGCAGCTTCCCGGACAGGGCCTACGAGCAGTACTTC.